This T cell receptor (beta chain) stems from a study of T cells after yellow fever vaccination. V was shortened by 4 bases and J by 0 bases, with 13 bases between the two germline ends. Germline V lookup: CDR1 SGHTS, CDR2 YDEGEE. CDR3 length equals 15 residues. TCRdb called the 5' RACE reads again in MiXCR, with one record for every CDR3 protein. The table includes some 500,000 distinct CDR3 sequences, about 13% detected once. The sequence was obtained from a man in his thirties or forties who received the YFV17D yellow fever vaccine. Sequenced material: PBMCs, taken on the day of the yellow fever booster vaccination. The J gene is TRBJ1-2, the V gene TRBV5-8; D is undetermined. This CDR3 is CASSGYFITNYGYTF. The CDR3 DNA is TGTGCCAGCAGCGGGTACTTTATAACTAACTATGGCTACACCTTC.